The source of this T cell receptor beta chain is a study of blood T cell repertoires in COVID-19. The overall study: Whether acute or convalescent, the COVID-19 samples came from the United States, Italy and Spain.

TCRdb's copy holds only in-frame clones and misses some; the assay was immunoSEQ multiplex PCR. The data hold nearly 95,000 clones, with around two thirds observed a single time. The Seattle patients joined while their infection was active and were tracked longitudinally afterward. Between the trimmed V and J ends, which lost 3 bases and 6 bases, there was a span of 12 bases. The germline V gene has CDR1 MGHDK and CDR2 SYGVNS. This CDR3 contains 14 residues. This chain uses TRBV25-1 with TRBJ2-1, with D maybe TRBD2 (6 bases). This sequence was found in a man aged 65-85 years with COVID-19, enrolled during active disease. The sample was peripheral blood. As DNA, the CDR3 is TGTGCCAGCAGTGACCCTATTAGCGGCAATGAGCAGTTCTTC. Translation: CASSDPISGNEQFF. Looking up the rest from reference TRBV25-1 and TRBJ2-1 gives the full variable domain: EADIYQTPRYLVIGTGKKITLECSQTMGHDKMYWYQQDPGMELHLIHYSYGVNSTEKGDLSSESTVSRIRTEHFPLTLESARPSHTSQYLCASSDPISGNEQFFGPGTRLTVL.